What follows describes a single TCR beta chain. The antigen remains undetermined. 13 Jbeta primers and 60 Vbeta primers were used for the PCR. Clones were read by immunoSEQ multiplex PCR, and TCRdb kept only the in-frame ones, dropping some. In total, the table holds 150,000 or so clones. This entry belongs to a study of cytomegalovirus exposure and HLA in healthy donors. Study outcomes and limitations: In all likelihood, a cluster of highly shared sequence variants was a sequencing artifact.

Trimming shortened V by 2 bases and J by 0 bases, and 7 bases separated the two germline ends. CDR1 is MNHEY and CDR2 is SVGAGI in the germline V gene. CDR3 length equals 14 residues. Donors consisted of healthy bone marrow donors. At the time of sampling, donors were nominally healthy, though unrecorded immune exposures were likely. The TCR originated in a woman aged 45-65 years in good health and CMV-seronegative. Sequencing was performed on PBMCs. The rearrangement uses TRBV6-5 and TRBJ1-2, with a weak D call TRBD1 (5 bases). CDR3 nucleotide sequence: TGTGCCAGCAGTTACAGGGACTCTAACTATGGCTACACCTTC. Amino acid sequence: CASSYRDSNYGYTF.